This T cell receptor (beta chain) was captured in a study of blood T cell repertoires in COVID-19. Germline loops: CDR1 MGHRA, CDR2 YSYEKL. The CDR3 loop spans 15 amino acids. The V end lost 2 bases, the J end lost 1 base, and 10 bases lay between the germline ends. In its sample, this clone was seen a few times. Enrolled through a virtual design, the participants were between roughly 18 and 89 years of age and came from under 25 US areas. Which cohort a participant joined came from the clinical history participants gave. As originally analysed: Scientists estimated how many nucleated cells there were by amplifying reference gene primers. Data came from immunoSEQ multiplex PCR; TCRdb stores just in-frame clones and leaves some out. That table is the source of V, J and clone size, and D and trimming were worked out from the DNA. The data contain hundreds of thousands of clones, around 89% of them singletons.

Sequencing input: PBMCs or T cells enriched from blood (not recorded which). The V and J genes are TRBV4-1 and TRBJ2-3, with D possibly being TRBD2 (6 bases). The sequence derives from a man younger than 35 who had recovered from COVID-19. The CDR3 DNA reads TGCGCCAGCAGCCAATTCGCGGGGCGCACAGATACGCAGTATTTT. Translation: CASSQFAGRTDTQYF.